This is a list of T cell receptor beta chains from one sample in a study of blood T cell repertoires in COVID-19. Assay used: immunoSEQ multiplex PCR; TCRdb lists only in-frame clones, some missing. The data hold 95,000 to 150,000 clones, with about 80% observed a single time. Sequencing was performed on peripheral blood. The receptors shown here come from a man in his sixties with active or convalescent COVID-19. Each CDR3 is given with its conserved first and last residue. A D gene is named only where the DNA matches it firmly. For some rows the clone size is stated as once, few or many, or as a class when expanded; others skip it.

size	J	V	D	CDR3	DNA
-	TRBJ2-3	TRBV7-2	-	CASSLTKEGTQYF	TGTGCCAGCAGCTTAACGAAGGAGGGCACGCAGTATTTT
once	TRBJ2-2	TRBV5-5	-	CASSLKEVRGSGELFF	TGTGCCAGCAGCCTAAAGGAGGTTCGGGGGTCCGGGGAGCTGTTTTTT
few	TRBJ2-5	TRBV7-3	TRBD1	CASSPGGPETQYF	TGTGCCAGCAGCCCAGGGGGCCCAGAGACCCAGTACTTC
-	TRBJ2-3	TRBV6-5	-	CASTQASTDTQYF	TGTGCCAGCACCCAGGCGAGCACAGATACGCAGTATTTT
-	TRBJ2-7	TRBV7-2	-	CASSLAVGAEQYF	TGTGCCAGCAGCTTAGCGGTAGGGGCCGAGCAGTACTTC
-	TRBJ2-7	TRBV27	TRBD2	CASSSGTSGRTEQYF	TGTGCCAGCAGTTCTGGGACTAGCGGGAGAACGGAGCAGTACTTC
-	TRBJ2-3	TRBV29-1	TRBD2	CSVGGLAGNTDTQYF	TGCAGCGTTGGAGGACTAGCGGGGAACACAGATACGCAGTATTTT
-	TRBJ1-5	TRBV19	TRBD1	CASKARDRVNQPQHF	TGTGCCAGTAAGGCAAGGGACAGGGTCAATCAGCCCCAGCATTTT
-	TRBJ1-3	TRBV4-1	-	CASSQDSGGLSGNTIYF	TGCGCCAGCAGCCAAGATTCGGGGGGCCTCTCTGGAAACACCATATATTTT
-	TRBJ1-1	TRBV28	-	CASSPQEGNTEAFF	TGTGCCAGCAGTCCCCAGGAGGGGAACACTGAAGCTTTCTTT
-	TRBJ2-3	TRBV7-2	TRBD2	CASSFDSGTSPYF	TGTGCCAGCAGCTTTGACTCCGGGACTAGCCCTTATTTT
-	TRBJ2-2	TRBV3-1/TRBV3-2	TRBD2	CASSQRLGGPSGELFF	TGTGCCAGCAGCCAAAGGTTGGGAGGGCCGAGCGGGGAGCTGTTTTTT
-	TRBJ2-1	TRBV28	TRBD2	CASSFIAGGQAYNEQFF	TGTGCCAGCAGTTTCATAGCGGGAGGACAGGCCTACAATGAGCAGTTCTTC
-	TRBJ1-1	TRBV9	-	CASSVGPGGSVNTEAFF	TGTGCCAGCAGCGTAGGCCCGGGGGGATCGGTGAACACTGAAGCTTTCTTT
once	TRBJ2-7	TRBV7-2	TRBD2	CASSSTPGRGSYEQYF	TGTGCCAGCAGCTCGACCCCCGGGAGGGGGTCCTACGAGCAGTACTTC
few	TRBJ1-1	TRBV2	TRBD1	CASRLDRTNTEAFF	TGTGCCAGCAGACTGGACAGGACGAACACTGAAGCTTTCTTT
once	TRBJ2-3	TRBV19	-	CASSIAQITDTQYF	TGTGCCAGTAGTATAGCACAGATCACAGATACGCAGTATTTT
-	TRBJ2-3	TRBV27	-	CASTPSRPRVDTQYF	TGTGCCAGCACCCCCTCACGGCCTAGAGTGGATACGCAGTATTTT
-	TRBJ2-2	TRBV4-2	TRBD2	CASSQGAGLLNTGELFF	TGTGCCAGCAGCCAAGGGGCGGGACTACTCAACACCGGGGAGCTGTTTTTT
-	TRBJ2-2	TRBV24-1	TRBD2	CATSDPSGTPVRLFF	TGTGCCACCAGTGATCCCAGCGGGACCCCGGTGAGACTGTTTTTT
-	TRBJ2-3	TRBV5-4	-	CASRPDFGADTQYF	TGTGCCAGCAGGCCGGACTTCGGCGCAGATACGCAGTATTTT
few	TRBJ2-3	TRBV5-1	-	CASSLYSSGDTQYF	TGCGCCAGCAGCTTGTACTCTTCGGGGGATACGCAGTATTTT
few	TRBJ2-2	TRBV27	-	CASSPSGTSNTGELFF	TGTGCCAGCAGTCCTTCCGGGACTTCGAACACCGGGGAGCTGTTTTTT
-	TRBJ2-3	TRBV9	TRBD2	CASSDPTGTSGTDTQYF	TGTGCCAGCAGCGACCCAACCGGGACTAGCGGCACAGATACGCAGTATTTT
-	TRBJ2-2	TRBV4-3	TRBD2	CASSRRAGRDTGELFF	TGCGCCAGCAGCCGGAGAGCGGGACGGGACACCGGGGAGCTGTTTTTT
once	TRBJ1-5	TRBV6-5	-	CASSIDSYNQPQHF	TGTGCCAGCAGTATAGACAGCTACAATCAGCCCCAGCATTTT
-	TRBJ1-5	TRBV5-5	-	CASSLLPGDNQPQHF	TGTGCCAGCAGCTTACTCCCCGGGGACAATCAGCCCCAGCATTTT
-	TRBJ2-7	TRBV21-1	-	CASSKGTEERQPTYEQYF	TGTGCCAGCAGCAAAGGGACGGAGGAGCGGCAACCAACCTACGAGCAGTACTTC
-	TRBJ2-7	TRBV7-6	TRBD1	CASSLGGQGASYEQYF	TGTGCCAGCAGCTTAGGGGGACAGGGGGCCTCCTACGAGCAGTACTTC